This T cell receptor beta chain is drawn from a study of regulatory T cells in long-lasting Graves disease. Germline V gene lookup returns CDR1 KGHSH and CDR2 LQKENI. Trimming cost V 8 bases and J 3 bases, with 20 bases left between them. The CDR3 has 15 amino acids. Study-wide points: There were preferences for TRBV28, TRBJ1-2 and TRBJ2-5 in persistent disease. Persistent cases of Graves' showed reduced TCR diversity relative to newly diagnosed patients.

Time point in this sample: newly diagnosed GD, antithyroid drugs for less than 3 months. The TCR library was made from RNA that had been extracted from PBMCs in TRIzol. In each case, Graves' disease was diagnosed per American Thyroid Association guidelines. This clonotype has a count of ten or more. What it binds is unknown. With iRepertoire HTBI primers and Arm-PCR of CDR3 regions, TCR beta libraries were built. Source study methods: Throughout the samples, researchers identified around 65 TRBV and around 15 TRBJ segments. One entry per CDR3 protein results from TCRdb running MiXCR on the multiplex PCR reads. The V and J calls and clone size are TCRdb's, not the authors'. The table records about 300,000 distinct CDR3 sequences, 18% of them present only once.

This receptor was obtained from a female donor with Graves disease. The source material was peripheral blood mononuclear cells (PBMCs), sampled at new diagnosis, from a patient treated with antithyroid drugs. The chain has TRBV18 and TRBJ2-7, with D hard to call. DNA of the CDR3: TGTGCCAGCCCGAGAGACACCTTCTTCTTCTACGAGCAGTACTTC. This gives the protein CASPRDTFFFYEQYF.